Sequencing of this TCR beta chain was carried out in a study of blood T cell repertoires in COVID-19. Original data processing: Cell counts per sample came from amplifying reference gene primers. Some clones are missing from TCRdb's copy, which holds only in-frame ones; the method was immunoSEQ multiplex PCR. The DNA gave D and trimming, while V, J and clone size come from that table. The sample has fewer than 450,000 clones, approximately 90% seen once. Note on this clone: Compared with germline, one end of the junction differs, possibly owing to a read error.

This CDR3 region has 15 residues. CDR1 is MNHEY, CDR2 SMNVEV, per germline (reference sequence). Recovery meant two consecutive negative NP/OP PCR tests, professional clearance, or resolved symptoms. Sequenced sample: PBMCs or T cells enriched from blood (not recorded which). This receptor was obtained from a woman in her late teens or twenties who had recovered from COVID-19. The chain recombines TRBV27 with TRBJ2-7, with 10 bases that match TRBD2. Written as DNA, the CDR3 is TGTGCCAGCAGTCTATCTAGCGGGGGTTTCTACGAGCAGTACTTC. It is translated as CASSLSSGGFYEQYF.